The 21 T cell receptor beta chains listed next were all sequenced from one sample in a study of cytomegalovirus exposure and HLA in healthy donors. Both 60 Vbeta primers and 13 Jbeta primers went into the PCR. The table came from immunoSEQ multiplex PCR; TCRdb's copy has only in-frame clones and leaves some out. The sample comprises hundreds of thousands of clones, almost 80% of which are singletons, and 1.5% to 2% rests with the top ten. Sequenced input: PBMCs. The receptors originated from a man aged 18-30 years in good health and CMV-seronegative.

This CDR3 reads CASWGQQETQYF. In DNA, the CDR3 is TGTGCCAGCTGGGGACAGCAAGAGACCCAGTACTTC. This chain links TRBV7-9 with TRBJ2-5, with 7 bases that match TRBD1. CDR1 and CDR2 from the germline V gene are SEHNR and FQNEAQ (reference sequence). The CDR3 is 12 amino acids. Trimming cost V 8 bases and J 2 bases; bases outside gene matches: 2.

This clone has a single count. This CDR3 is CSAKGNEAFF. For the CDR3, the DNA is TGCAGTGCTAAGGGGAATGAAGCTTTCTTT. The rearrangement links TRBV20-1 to TRBJ1-1; D is possibly TRBD1 (5 bases). From germline, CDR1 is DFQATT and CDR2 SNEGSKA (reference sequence). This CDR3 spans 10 amino acids. Trimming took off 4 bases at V and 7 bases at J, with 7 bases between the two ends.

This chain uses TRBV5-1 with TRBJ2-7, with a possible D match to TRBD2 (6 bases). CDR3 size: 17 residues. Germline CDR1 is SGHRS and CDR2 is YFSETQ. V lost 4 bases, J lost 2 bases, and 22 bases lay in between. The CDR3 sequence is CASSPPWRGGNTYEQYF. The CDR3 region has the DNA TGCGCCAGCAGCCCCCCCTGGAGGGGCGGGAATACCTACGAGCAGTACTTC.

Comment on this clone: Other DNA sequences in the same sample also yield this CDR3. The chain recombines TRBV7-9 with TRBJ1-4; D unresolved. With 5 bases removed from V and 5 bases from J, the gap between germline ends came to 9 bases. The CDR3 is 13 residues long. Germline CDR1 and CDR2: SEHNR and FQNEAQ (reference sequence). CDR3 coding DNA: TGTGCCAGCAGCCCGACGGGAAATGAAAAACTGTTTTTT. This codes for CASSPTGNEKLFF. Filled out from reference TRBV7-9 and TRBJ1-4, the complete variable domain reads DTGVSQNPRHKITKRGQNVTFRCDPISEHNRLYWYRQTLGQGPEFLTYFQNEAQLEKSRLLSDRFSAERPKGSFSTLEIQRTEQGDSAMYLCASSPTGNEKLFFGSGTQLSVL.

The rearrangement links TRBV11-3 to TRBJ1-2, with D maybe TRBD1 (6 bases). V dropped 2 bases and J dropped 7 bases, with 14 bases sitting between them. From germline, CDR1 is SGHNT and CDR2 YENEEA. The CDR3 is 14 amino acids. In DNA, the CDR3 is TGTGCCAGCAGCTTACCCGGGGGGCTGGGTGGCTACACCTTC. Translating gives CASSLPGGLGGYTF.

The rearrangement uses TRBV7-3 and TRBJ2-2, with a tentative D call TRBD1 (6 bases). Germline loops: CDR1 SGHTA, CDR2 FQGTGA. The V and J ends lost 4 bases and 8 bases respectively, with 11 bases between them. The CDR3 covers 13 residues. The CDR3 sequence: CASSSQGAGELFF. The DNA of the CDR3 is TGTGCCAGCAGCTCACAGGGAGCGGGGGAGCTGTTTTTT. The variable domain in full, completed from reference TRBV7-3 and TRBJ2-2, reads GAGVSQTPSNKVTEKGKYVELRCDPISGHTALYWYRQSLGQGPEFLIYFQGTGAADDSGLPNDRFFAVRPEGSVSTLKIQRTERGDSAVYLCASSSQGAGELFFGEGSRLTVL.

This rearrangement joins TRBV7-9 to TRBJ2-3, with TRBD1 matching 10 bases. The V gene end was trimmed by 4 bases and the J gene end by 4 bases; junction bases not matched to a gene: 8. In germline, CDR1 is SEHNR, CDR2 FQNEAQ (reference sequence). The CDR3 covers 16 residues. The CDR3 sequence is CASSSIPGQGPDTQYF. The CDR3 DNA reads TGTGCCAGCAGCTCAATACCGGGACAGGGGCCAGATACGCAGTATTTT. Combining the CDR3 with reference TRBV7-9 and TRBJ2-3 gives the whole variable domain DTGVSQNPRHKITKRGQNVTFRCDPISEHNRLYWYRQTLGQGPEFLTYFQNEAQLEKSRLLSDRFSAERPKGSFSTLEIQRTEQGDSAMYLCASSSIPGQGPDTQYFGPGTRLTVL.

The rearrangement joins TRBV20-1 to TRBJ2-3, with D possibly TRBD2 on 5 matching bases. V was trimmed by 3 bases and J by 4 bases, leaving 5 bases between them. Germline assignment: CDR1 DFQATT and CDR2 SNEGSKA (reference sequence). The CDR3 consists of 11 residues. The DNA of the CDR3 is TGCAGTGCTAGTAGCGCAGATACGCAGTATTTT. Amino acids: CSASSADTQYF.

The chain is built from TRBV5-1 and TRBJ2-2; D may be TRBD1 (6 bases). Trimming removed 2 bases at V and 3 bases at J, with 11 bases between. Germline CDR1 SGHRS, CDR2 YFSETQ. The CDR3 loop spans 15 amino acids. CDR3 region: CASSFLAGDTGELFF. The CDR3 bases are TGCGCCAGCAGCTTCTTAGCAGGGGACACCGGGGAGCTGTTTTTT.

This clone has just a few counts. V is TRBV2 and J is TRBJ1-4; no clear D. V shed 1 base and J shed 15 bases, with 12 bases lying between them. CDR1 SNHLY and CDR2 FYNNEI come from the germline V gene. The CDR3 extends over 12 amino acids. CDR3 DNA: TGTGCCAGCAGTGAAGACTTTCTCGCGGTGTTTTTT. Residues: CASSEDFLAVFF.

The chain joins TRBV29-1 to TRBJ2-5; maybe TRBD2 (6 bases). Trimming cost V 6 bases and J 5 bases, with 13 bases left between them. CDR1 is SQVTM and CDR2 is ANQGSEA in the germline V gene. CDR3 length equals 12 residues. The CDR3 coding sequence is TGCAGCGTCGACCGGGAGACGGAGACCCAGTACTTC. It translates to CSVDRETETQYF. The variable domain in full, with the rest retrieved from reference TRBV29-1 and TRBJ2-5, is SAVISQKPSRDICQRGTSLTIQCQVDSQVTMMFWYRQQPGQSLTLIATANQGSEATYESGFVIDKFPISRPNLTFSTLTVSNMSPEDSSIYLCSVDRETETQYFGPGTRLLVL.

In its sample, this clone was seen many times. The chain combines TRBV6-6 with TRBJ1-3, with TRBD1 as a possible D gene (6 bases). V lost 4 bases and J lost 4, with 11 bases in between. The CDR3 spans 14 residues. CDR1 and CDR2 (germline): MNHNY, SVGAGI (reference sequence). The CDR3 reads CASSLGGLGNTIYF. In DNA form, the CDR3 reads TGTGCCAGCAGTTTGGGGGGGCTCGGAAACACCATATATTTT.

J is TRBJ2-2 and V is TRBV4-3, with D possibly being TRBD1 (5 bases). V was clipped by 0 bases and J by 9 bases, with 11 bases between them. CDR1 is LGHNA and CDR2 is YSLEER in the germline V gene. The CDR3 length is 14 residues. CDR3 nucleotides: TGCGCCAGCAGCCAAGATTGGGGCCACCGGGAGCTGTTTTTT. Its protein is CASSQDWGHRELFF.

The chain employs TRBV29-1 and TRBJ2-5; 7 nucleotides agree with TRBD2. The ends lost 4 bases at V and 2 bases at J; junction bases unmatched: 4. Germline V gene data show CDR1 as SQVTM and CDR2 as ANQGSEA. The CDR3 loop spans 13 amino acids. The CDR3 nucleotides read TGCAGCGTTGGGGGTAGCGGGCAAGAGACCCAGTACTTC. Translation: CSVGGSGQETQYF.

This chain uses TRBV29-1 with TRBJ2-1; unclear D gene. Trimming removed 4 bases at V and 5 bases at J, with 18 bases between. The germline CDR1 and CDR2 sequences are SQVTM and ANQGSEA. The CDR3 is made up of 15 amino acids. CDR3 amino acids: CSVGPLKTHDNEQFF. For the CDR3, the DNA is TGCAGCGTTGGCCCATTAAAGACACATGACAATGAGCAGTTCTTC.

This chain connects TRBV7-8 to TRBJ2-1, with 8 bases that match TRBD2. The CDR3 spans 16 residues. From germline, CDR1 is SGHVS and CDR2 FQNEAQ. The J segment lost 7 bases and the V segment lost 2 bases, leaving 10 bases of the junction unmatched. This CDR3 reads CASSLSLREGKNEQFF. The CDR3 nucleotides are TGTGCCAGCAGCTTATCGCTCCGGGAGGGCAAAAATGAGCAGTTCTTC.

This clone was seen only a few times. The chain joins TRBV18 to TRBJ2-7, with 7 bases identical to TRBD1. The CDR3 loop spans 15 amino acids. Trimming cost V 3 bases and J 0 bases; bases outside gene matches: 5. Germline V CDR1 and CDR2: KGHSH, LQKENI. Written as DNA, the CDR3 is TGTGCCAGCTCACCGGGGACAGCTAGCTCCTACGAGCAGTACTTC. Translation: CASSPGTASSYEQYF.

This clone turned up a few times. The chain joins TRBV29-1 to TRBJ1-3; the D is unclear. The CDR3 totals 14 residues. Trimming took 4 bases from V and 0 from J, leaving 10 bases between them. Germline CDR1 reads SQVTM; CDR2 reads ANQGSEA. CDR3 nucleotide sequence: TGCAGCGTTGTGGAGGCTAGCTCTGGAAACACCATATATTTT. This codes for CSVVEASSGNTIYF.

The chain uses TRBV29-1 and TRBJ1-2, with TRBD1 as a possible D gene (6 bases). The CDR3 loop spans 13 amino acids. V lost 1 base, J lost 8 bases, and 14 bases lay in between. The germline V gene has CDR1 SQVTM and CDR2 ANQGSEA. CDR3 sequence: CSVEGGGGRGYTF. The DNA of the CDR3 is TGCAGCGTTGAAGGAGGCGGGGGCAGGGGCTACACCTTC.

Concerning this clone itself: The junction does not match germline at one end; this may be a read error. V and J are TRBV7-7 and TRBJ1-6, with TRBD1 matching over 12 bases. In germline, CDR1 is SSHAT, CDR2 FNYEAQ (reference sequence). This CDR3 spans 17 amino acids. In DNA form, the CDR3 reads TGTGCTAGCAGCTTGGGGGACAGGGGGCCCTATAATTCACCCCTCCACTTT. Amino acid sequence: CASSLGDRGPYNSPLHF.

The chain employs TRBV4-3 and TRBJ1-2, with D hard to call. Trimming took 2 bases from V and 5 from J, leaving 12 bases between them. Germline V gene lookup returns CDR1 LGHNA and CDR2 YSLEER. CDR3 length: 14 residues. In nucleotides, the CDR3 is TGCGCCAGCAGCCAAATTGCCGAACGGTATGGCTACACCTTC. Protein product: CASSQIAERYGYTF.